Presented here are 20 T cell receptor beta chains from one specimen sequenced in a study of shared clonotypes between healthy human individuals (dated by TCRdb to the early 2020s). Libraries came from the immunoSEQ multiplex PCR assay. TCRdb retrieved this table from immuneACCESS and kept in-frame rearrangements only. Not all clones are present; in checked studies, unresolved V genes account for under half, and no reason is known for the remainder. The sample contains 1 million to 1.3 million clones, approximately 80% of them found a single time. The ten largest clones represent roughly 0.57% of the sample. The specimen sequenced was memory CD4+ T cells from PBMCs. According to the study, the label for this sample's cell subset or site signals: CD45RA-negative fraction. These TCRs come from a man aged 18 to 30 in good health. Some clones in this sample may be carry-over from other donors' samples.

DNA of the CDR3: TGTGCCAGCAGCCGCGGAGACAGAGTCCTCTCCTACGAGCAGTACTTC. This sequence encodes CASSRGDRVLSYEQYF. The rearrangement joins TRBV7-9 to TRBJ2-7; D is possibly TRBD1 (5 bases). Germline V CDR1 and CDR2: SEHNR, FQNEAQ (reference sequence). The CDR3 has 16 residues. Trimming took 5 bases from V and 0 from J, leaving 17 bases between them.

This clone was picked up one time. The V gene is TRBV7-6, the J gene TRBJ2-5; the match to TRBD2 covers 7 bases. Germline-derived CDR1 and CDR2 are SGHVS and FNYEAQ. J lost 3 bases, V lost 5 bases, and 9 bases had no gene match. This CDR3 has 15 residues. The CDR3 loop reads CASSPLTRGKETQYF. The CDR3 DNA reads as TGTGCCAGCAGCCCCCTAACGCGGGGGAAAGAGACCCAGTACTTC.

The rearrangement joins TRBV5-1 to TRBJ2-2; 14 bases are shared with TRBD2. Germline assignment: CDR1 SGHRS and CDR2 YFSETQ. V lost 6 bases and J lost 8; bases outside the gene matches: 6. This CDR3 comprises 15 residues. CDR3 loop: CASNGLAGGGGELFF. Here the CDR3 DNA reads TGCGCCAGCAACGGACTAGCGGGAGGCGGAGGGGAGCTGTTTTTT.

The chain employs TRBV2 and TRBJ2-3, with 9 bases that match TRBD2. The V and J ends lost 4 bases and 0 bases, in that order; junction bases with no gene match: 11. CDR3 length: 18 amino acids. Germline V gene data show CDR1 as SNHLY and CDR2 as FYNNEI. The CDR3 DNA is TGTGCCAGCAGTGGAACGTGGCGGGAGGGCCTGAGCACAGATACGCAGTATTTT. It codes for CASSGTWREGLSTDTQYF.

This rearrangement joins TRBV11-2 to TRBJ2-3, with 10 bases that match TRBD2. Unmatched junction bases numbered 5, after V lost 5 bases and J lost 6 bases. Per germline, CDR1 SGHAT and CDR2 FQNNGV. The CDR3 length is 14 residues. CDR3 nucleotides: TGTGCCAGCAGCCCTAGCGGGAGTCCGGATACGCAGTATTTT. Residues: CASSPSGSPDTQYF.

This chain joins TRBV7-6 and TRBJ1-2; D remains unclear. The germline gives CDR1 SGHVS, CDR2 FNYEAQ. Between the trimmed V and J ends, which lost 5 bases and 7 bases, there was a span of 14 bases. The CDR3 contains 13 residues. CDR3 loop: CASSPQGYGGYTF. The CDR3 DNA sequence: TGTGCCAGCAGCCCTCAAGGGTATGGTGGCTACACCTTC.

The chain has TRBV29-1 and TRBJ2-1; D is tentatively TRBD1 or TRBD2 (6 bases each). The V gene's germline CDR1 is SQVTM and CDR2 ANQGSEA. Trimming removed 8 bases from V and 6 bases from J, with 17 bases in between. CDR3 length: 13 residues. The CDR3 spells CSSGGLDFNEQFF. CDR3 nucleotide sequence: TGCAGCTCTGGGGGGCTAGACTTCAATGAGCAGTTCTTC.

The gene calls are TRBV28 and TRBJ2-2; no clear D gene. This CDR3 contains 12 residues. The ends were cut back, 1 base at V and 9 bases at J, with 6 bases in the middle. Per germline, CDR1 MDHEN and CDR2 SYDVKM. As DNA, the CDR3 is TGTGCCAGCAGTTTATTGACCCGGGAGCTGTTTTTT. Translation gives CASSLLTRELFF. The variable domain in full, completed from reference TRBV28 and TRBJ2-2, reads DVKVTQSSRYLVKRTGEKVFLECVQDMDHENMFWYRQDPGLGLRLIYFSYDVKMKEKGDIPEGYSVSREKKERFSLILESASTNQTSMYLCASSLLTRELFFGEGSRLTVL.

This rearrangement joins TRBV7-2 to TRBJ2-3; 11 nucleotides agree with TRBD2. The CDR3 extends over 17 amino acids. Germline V gene sequence: CDR1 SGHTA, CDR2 FQGNSA. V lost 5 bases to trimming and J lost 2 bases; unmatched junction nucleotides: 9. CDR3 loop: CASSPRLAGGNTDTQYF. DNA for the CDR3: TGTGCCAGCAGCCCGCGGTTAGCGGGAGGGAACACAGATACGCAGTATTTT.

The CDR3 region is CSVDGHPYNEQFF. The CDR3 bases are TGCAGCGTTGACGGGCACCCCTACAATGAGCAGTTCTTC. The V call is TRBV29-1, the J call TRBJ2-1; D gene unclear. The CDR3 contains 13 residues. CDR1 is SQVTM and CDR2 is ANQGSEA in the germline V gene. V was cut by 3 bases and J by 2 bases, with 8 bases left in between.

Here the CDR3 reads CASSVGPQPGDTQYF. DNA of the CDR3: TGTGCCAGCAGCGTGGGACCCCAACCGGGAGATACGCAGTATTTT. The J gene is TRBJ2-3, the V gene TRBV9, with D perhaps matching TRBD1 or TRBD2 (5 bases each). V was trimmed by 2 bases and J by 5 bases, leaving 15 bases between them. The CDR3 is 15 residues long. CDR1 and CDR2 from the germline V gene are SGDLS and YYNGEE.

This chain links TRBV4-3 with TRBJ2-7, with 10 bases lining up with TRBD1. This CDR3 is built from 17 residues. Trimming removed 1 base from V and 3 bases from J; junction bases left unmatched: 9. Germline V gives CDR1 LGHNA, CDR2 YSLEER. DNA of the CDR3: TGCGCCAGCAGCCAAGGGATCATGGGACAGGGGAACTACGAGCAGTACTTC. Its translation: CASSQGIMGQGNYEQYF.

J is TRBJ2-7 and V is TRBV2; weak D call: TRBD1 (6 bases). V lost 4 bases and J lost 2, with 12 bases in between. This CDR3 is 14 amino acids long. Germline V gene lookup returns CDR1 SNHLY and CDR2 FYNNEI. CDR3 sequence: CASSVNRDTYEQYF. CDR3 DNA: TGTGCCAGCAGTGTAAACAGGGACACCTACGAGCAGTACTTC.

J is TRBJ2-5 and V is TRBV19, with a tentative D call TRBD2 (6 bases). The CDR3 length is 15 residues. The germline V gene encodes CDR1 LNHDA and CDR2 SQIVND (reference sequence). V shed 1 base and J shed 9 bases, with 18 bases lying between them. CDR3 in amino acids: CASSIVEGGLRAQYF. CDR3 sequence (DNA): TGTGCCAGTAGTATAGTGGAGGGCGGCCTTAGGGCCCAGTACTTC.

The gene calls are TRBV5-1 and TRBJ2-1; 7 bases fit TRBD2. Germline V gene data show CDR1 as SGHRS and CDR2 as YFSETQ. The CDR3 length is 15 residues. V lost 2 bases to trimming and J lost 3 bases; unmatched junction nucleotides: 5. The CDR3 DNA reads as TGCGCCAGCAGCTTCCGGGACTACAACTACAATGAGCAGTTCTTC. This gives the protein CASSFRDYNYNEQFF.

This rearrangement joins TRBV5-6 to TRBJ2-3; a weak D match, TRBD2 (6 bases). The V end lost 2 bases, the J end lost 2 bases, and 12 bases lay between the germline ends. The germline V gene has CDR1 SGHDT and CDR2 YYEEEE. The CDR3 contains 15 residues. The CDR3 nucleotides read TGTGCCAGCAGCTTTTATAGCGGTAACACAGATACGCAGTATTTT. This translates into CASSFYSGNTDTQYF. Looking up the rest from reference TRBV5-6 and TRBJ2-3 gives the full variable domain: DAGVTQSPTHLIKTRGQQVTLRCSPKSGHDTVSWYQQALGQGPQFIFQYYEEEERQRGNFPDRFSGHQFPNYSSELNVNALLLGDSALYLCASSFYSGNTDTQYFGPGTRLTVL.

The chain recombines TRBV11-2 with TRBJ2-1; 7 bases line up with TRBD1. With V trimmed by 5 bases and J by 2 bases, 6 bases remained unmatched. This CDR3 is built from 15 residues. Germline CDR1 reads SGHAT; CDR2 reads FQNNGV. The DNA of the CDR3 is TGTGCCAGCAGCCAGGGGGACAGAGCCTACAATGAGCAGTTCTTC. Its translation is CASSQGDRAYNEQFF.

Of note for this clone: The sample holds other DNA sequences that translate to the same CDR3. The chain has TRBV9 and TRBJ2-2, with a possible D match to TRBD1 (5 bases). The CDR3 is made up of 14 amino acids. Germline assignment: CDR1 SGDLS and CDR2 YYNGEE. V was cut by 0 bases and J by 5 bases, with 8 bases left in between. The CDR3 DNA reads TGTGCCAGCAGCGTAGAGGCAGGGACCGGGGAGCTGTTTTTT. It yields the protein CASSVEAGTGELFF. Supplemented by reference TRBV9 and TRBJ2-2, the full variable domain reads DSGVTQTPKHLITATGQRVTLRCSPRSGDLSVYWYQQSLDQGLQFLIQYYNGEERAKGNILERFSAQQFPDLHSELNLSSLELGDSALYFCASSVEAGTGELFFGEGSRLTVL.

The chain is built from TRBV27 and TRBJ2-6; TRBD1 is a possible D gene (5 bases). CDR3 length: 17 residues. Germline V CDR1 and CDR2: MNHEY, SMNVEV (reference sequence). Trimming removed 0 bases from V and 0 bases from J, with 9 bases in between. The CDR3 DNA is TGTGCCAGCAGTTTATCCCGACAGAGCTCTGGGGCCAACGTCCTGACTTTC. It specifies CASSLSRQSSGANVLTF. Combining the CDR3 with reference TRBV27 and TRBJ2-6 gives the whole variable domain EAQVTQNPRYLITVTGKKLTVTCSQNMNHEYMSWYRQDPGLGLRQIYYSMNVEVTDKGDVPEGYKVSRKEKRNFPLILESPSPNQTSLYFCASSLSRQSSGANVLTFGAGSRLTVL.

The chain combines TRBV7-9 with TRBJ1-1; tentative D call: TRBD1 (6 bases). Germline CDR1 and CDR2: SEHNR and FQNEAQ (reference sequence). Trimming shortened V by 4 bases and J by 1 base, and 10 bases separated the two germline ends. This CDR3 is 14 amino acids long. CDR3 DNA sequence: TGTGCCAGCAGCTCATCGACAGGGAACACTGAAGCTTTCTTT. Protein: CASSSSTGNTEAFF.